This entry concerns a single T cell receptor (beta chain). The antigen remains undetermined. The CDR3 totals 15 residues. Trimming took 2 bases from V and 10 from J, leaving 16 bases between them. Germline values: CDR1 SGHNT, CDR2 YYREEE (reference sequence). This specimen belongs to a study of cytomegalovirus exposure and HLA in healthy donors. Notes on the study in general: It was reported that the classifier diagnosed cytomegalovirus status with high specificity and sensitivity in both the original and validation cohorts.

TCRdb's copy holds only in-frame clones and misses some; the assay was immunoSEQ multiplex PCR. The sample lists about 120,000 clones; 85% to 90% were seen once. It was the approximately 130-subject validation cohort, separate from the roughly 700-subject first cohort, to which the donors belonged. The material sequenced was PBMCs. The source of this sequence is a woman younger than 45 in good health and CMV-seronegative. The chain is built from TRBV5-4 and TRBJ1-6; D not resolved. In DNA form, the CDR3 reads TGTGCCAGCAGCTTAAGCGTCAGTGGAGGGTCACCCCTCCACTTT. Its translation is CASSLSVSGGSPLHF. The full variable domain, its missing parts supplied by reference TRBV5-4 and TRBJ1-6, is ETGVTQSPTHLIKTRGQQVTLRCSSQSGHNTVSWYQQALGQGPQFIFQYYREEENGRGNFPPRFSGLQFPNYSSELNVNALELDDSALYLCASSLSVSGGSPLHFGNGTRLTVT.